The next 16 T cell receptor beta chains were all read from a single sample in a study of T cells in Graves' hyperthyroidism and ophthalmopathy. Amplification of TCR beta CDR3 regions used RNA as the template. The primer set for the first-round RT-PCR of the TCR CDR3 was HTBI. TCRdb reprocessed the multiplex PCR reads via MiXCR and lists one record per CDR3 protein. The sample contains roughly 600,000 distinct CDR3 sequences, about 15% of which appear only once. The specimen was blood. The receptors derive from a woman between 45 and 60 years old with Graves' ophthalmopathy.

This clonotype has at least ten counts. This rearrangement joins TRBV29-1 to TRBJ2-7, with 9 bases aligning to TRBD2. V dropped 0 bases and J dropped 1; count of bases not matched to a gene: 7. This CDR3 comprises 16 residues. Germline-derived CDR1 and CDR2 are SQVTM and ANQGSEA. The CDR3 coding sequence is TGCAGCGTTGAAGAACTTGGCGGGAGGGGTTCCTACGAGCAGTACTTC. Amino acid sequence: CSVEELGGRGSYEQYF.

This clonotype has only a few counts. This chain connects TRBV25-1 to TRBJ1-1; D is ambiguous. Per germline, CDR1 MGHDK and CDR2 SYGVNS. There are 12 residues in the CDR3. V dropped 6 bases and J dropped 2 bases, with 7 bases sitting between them. CDR3 DNA sequence: TGTGCCAGCAGACAATCTAACACTGAAGCTTTCTTT. Translation gives CASRQSNTEAFF.

This clonotype was seen many times. This rearrangement joins TRBV3-1 to TRBJ2-1, with 13 bases aligning to TRBD2. With 0 bases clipped from V and 6 bases from J, the junction kept 5 bases outside the gene matches. The CDR3 extends over 17 amino acids. CDR1 and CDR2 (germline): LGHDT, YNNKEL (reference sequence). CDR3 nucleotides: TGTGCCAGCAGCCAAGACGGACTAGCGGGAGTCCCCAATGAGCAGTTCTTC. Protein sequence: CASSQDGLAGVPNEQFF.

This clonotype was observed a handful of times. The chain couples TRBV4-2 to TRBJ1-5; D is unresolved. In germline, CDR1 is LGHNA, CDR2 YNFKEQ. The CDR3 is made up of 13 amino acids. Trimming cost V 0 bases and J 7 bases, with 7 bases left between them. CDR3 nucleotides: TGTGCCAGCAGCCAAGATCCAATCCAGCCCCAGCATTTT. Translating it yields CASSQDPIQPQHF.

This clonotype was detected only a few times. The chain couples TRBV5-1 to TRBJ2-3; the D gene is possibly TRBD1 (5 bases). This CDR3 region has 17 residues. Trimming shortened V by 5 bases and J by 1 base, and 20 bases separated the two germline ends. Per the germline V gene, CDR1 is SGHRS and CDR2 is YFSETQ. The CDR3 loop reads CASSLSHRTLRTDTQYF. As DNA, the CDR3 is TGCGCCAGCAGTTTAAGCCACAGGACGCTACGCACAGATACGCAGTATTTT.

This clonotype was detected many times. The rearrangement uses TRBV5-1 and TRBJ2-6, with unresolved D. V was cut by 2 bases and J by 2 bases, with 11 bases left in between. This CDR3 contains 16 residues. The germline CDR1 and CDR2 sequences are SGHRS and YFSETQ. The CDR3 sequence is CASSLPSSAGANVLTF. CDR3 in DNA: TGCGCCAGCAGCTTACCCAGTTCGGCTGGGGCCAACGTCCTGACTTTC. Full variable domain (missing parts from reference TRBV5-1 and TRBJ2-6): KAGVTQTPRYLIKTRGQQVTLSCSPISGHRSVSWYQQTPGQGLQFLFEYFSETQRNKGNFPGRFSGRQFSNSRSEMNVSTLELGDSALYLCASSLPSSAGANVLTFGAGSRLTVL.

The V call is TRBV7-9, the J call TRBJ2-4; tentatively, D is TRBD2 (6 bases). This CDR3 has 16 amino acids. Trimming removed 5 bases from V and 4 bases from J, with 18 bases in between. In germline, CDR1 is SEHNR, CDR2 FQNEAQ (reference sequence). CDR3 loop: CASSAEGIGRKNIQYF. CDR3 nucleotides: TGTGCCAGCAGCGCCGAGGGAATCGGGAGAAAAAACATTCAGTACTTC.

Comment on this clonotype: This may be a read error: a much more frequent sequence differs by one nucleotide. The chain employs TRBV6-1 and TRBJ2-2, with 8 positions matching TRBD2. Germline V lookup: CDR1 MNHNS, CDR2 SASEGT. The CDR3 consists of 16 residues. Losses at the gene ends were 7 bases for V and 4 bases for J; bases not matched to a gene: 11. The CDR3 nucleotides read TGTGCCAGCAAACTCTGGGGCCGGGAGGGCACCGGGGAGCTGTTTTTT. Its protein product is CASKLWGREGTGELFF.

This clonotype showed up many times. This chain links TRBV7-3 with TRBJ2-5, with D maybe TRBD2 (7 bases). This CDR3 is built from 14 residues. Deletions cut 2 bases from V and 4 bases from J, with 11 bases between. CDR1 is SGHTA, CDR2 FQGTGA, per germline. CDR3 coding DNA: TGTGCCAGCAGCTTAGGGCGGGGGCCAGAGACCCAGTACTTC. Residues: CASSLGRGPETQYF.

The chain uses TRBV7-6 and TRBJ2-1; a weak D match, TRBD2 (5 bases). This CDR3 comprises 15 residues. Germline values: CDR1 SGHVS, CDR2 FNYEAQ. Trimming removed 3 bases from V and 4 bases from J, with 13 bases in between. The DNA for the CDR3 is TGTGCCAGCAGCTTCGGCAGCGGCGGTTACAATGAGCAGTTCTTC. It is translated as CASSFGSGGYNEQFF.

The chain uses TRBV20-1 and TRBJ1-5; TRBD1 matches at 7 bases. The CDR3 totals 14 residues. Germline-derived CDR1 and CDR2 are DFQATT and SNEGSKA (reference sequence). The V segment lost 5 bases and the J segment 1 base; nucleotides outside the gene matches: 5. The CDR3 loop is CSALRGTSNQPQHF. In DNA form, the CDR3 reads TGCAGTGCTCTCAGGGGGACAAGCAATCAGCCCCAGCATTTT.

The chain uses TRBV19 and TRBJ1-1; no firm D call. This CDR3 region has 13 residues. The V end lost 0 bases, the J end lost 5 bases, and 7 bases lay between the germline ends. Germline CDR1 reads LNHDA; CDR2 reads SQIVND (reference sequence). The chain's CDR3 is CASSIDRLTEAFF. The CDR3 DNA sequence: TGTGCCAGTAGTATAGATCGGTTGACTGAAGCTTTCTTT.

As to this clonotype: This may stem from a read error, because a much larger clone lies one nucleotide away. The gene calls are TRBV27 and TRBJ1-5; D not certain. This CDR3 comprises 14 residues. CDR1 is MNHEY, CDR2 SMNVEV, per germline (reference sequence). CDR3 nucleotides: TGTGCCAACAGTTTCGACGGTAGCAATCAGCCCCAGCATTTT. It specifies CANSFDGSNQPQHF.

This clonotype has more than one count but fewer than ten. This chain connects TRBV6-2 or TRBV6-3 to TRBJ2-1, with 9 bases matching TRBD2. V shed 0 bases and J 10 bases; nucleotides not matched to a gene: 13. CDR3 length: 17 amino acids. Germline CDR1 MNHEY, CDR2 SVGEGT. The DNA for the CDR3 is TGTGCCAGCAGTTACTCCCAGCCGGGACTAGCAGTATCCGAGCAGTTCTTC. It encodes CASSYSQPGLAVSEQFF.

The chain employs TRBV5-5 and TRBJ1-2; D gene ambiguous. This CDR3 spans 13 amino acids. Trimming shortened V by 0 bases and J by 5 bases, and 8 bases separated the two germline ends. CDR1 is SGHKS and CDR2 is YYEKEE in the germline V gene (reference sequence). The CDR3 reads CASSLEVWYGYTF. Here the CDR3 DNA reads TGTGCCAGCAGCTTGGAAGTATGGTATGGCTACACCTTC.

This clonotype appeared many times. The genes are TRBV12-3 or TRBV12-4 and TRBJ2-7; D might be TRBD2 (6 bases). The CDR3 length is 13 residues. V shed 4 bases and J shed 2 bases, with 9 bases lying between them. CDR3 nucleotides: TGTGCCAGCAGTTCCGGGACTCCCTACGAGCAGTACTTC. Translated: CASSSGTPYEQYF.